This T cell receptor beta chain was captured by sequencing in a study of post-analysis software for immune sequencing data. Study-wide findings and caveats: Included in a set of about five TRBV segments more frequent in patients than controls were TRBV5-6, TRBV5-1 and TRBV20-1. Clustering by F measure revealed strong co-clustering among samples prepared together in one batch. Patients with multiple sclerosis recorded significantly lower normalized Chao1 diversity than controls, the study found.

Germline-derived CDR1 and CDR2 are SGDLS and YYNGEE. The CDR3 has 17 residues. Comments on this clonotype: Its target is unknown. At one boundary the junction diverges from the germline segment, which might be a read error.

Unique molecular identifiers had been added to the TCR beta cDNA libraries. A population of roughly 0.85 to 11 million T cells gave rise to roughly 490,000 cDNA molecules. From the PCR reads, TCRdb called clonotypes with MiXCR, one entry per CDR3 protein. Here the sample spans hundreds of thousands of distinct CDR3 sequences, 25% to 30% being singletons. The chain carries TRBV9 and TRBJ1-4; no clear D. The source material was blood. The sequence came from a girl between 10 and 17 years old with multiple sclerosis. CDR3 bases: TGTGCCAGCAGCGTAGAAGGATGGACCGCCACTAATGAAAAACGGTTTTTT. This sequence encodes CASSVEGWTATNEKRFF.